This T cell receptor beta chain came from a study of glioma-infiltrating T cells after dendritic cell vaccination. The CDR3 has 17 amino acids. The germline gives CDR1 KGHSH, CDR2 LQKENI. Time point in this sample: after dendritic cell vaccination, including at tumor progression/relapse. Primers: 60 V beta forward and 13 J beta reverse. Some clones are missing from TCRdb's copy, which holds only in-frame ones; the method was immunoSEQ multiplex PCR. Among about 24,000 clones listed, about nine tenths were seen once. Turning to this clone: The junction departs from the called germline gene at one end, perhaps through a read error.

V and J are TRBV18 and TRBJ1-1; 9 bases map to TRBD1. This sequence was found in a human donor with glioblastoma. The material was blood, obtained after dendritic cell vaccination. CDR3 sequence reads: CASSPQGARGVNTEAFF. The CDR3 nucleotides are TGTGCCAGCTCTCCACAGGGGGCGAGGGGGGTGAACACTGAAGCTTTCTTT.